This TCR beta chain came from a study of blood T cell repertoires in COVID-19. The wider study: The origin of the acute and convalescent COVID-19 samples was the United States, Italy and Spain.

J gave up 4 bases and V 5 bases, and 4 bases lay outside the gene matches. Germline CDR1 MNHEY, CDR2 SVGAGI. The CDR3 has 14 residues. How the authors handled the data: Amplifying reference gene primers gave estimates of nucleated cell counts. Assay: immunoSEQ multiplex PCR; the TCRdb copy retains only in-frame clones and omits some. For V, J and clone size, that table is used; D and trimming come from the DNA. This table has about 25,000 clones, 87% appearing once. The chain is built from TRBV6-5 and TRBJ2-5, with TRBD1 matching over 10 bases. This TCR was recovered from a human donor with active COVID-19. The donor label of this sample is uncertain. Sequenced material: peripheral blood. CDR3 residues: CASSPGQGIETQYF. CDR3 in DNA: TGTGCCAGCAGTCCGGGACAGGGGATAGAGACCCAGTACTTC.